The present T cell receptor (beta chain) was sequenced within a study of blood T cell repertoires in COVID-19. Per the original methods: The assay estimated nucleated cells by amplifying reference gene primers. Sequencing used immunoSEQ multiplex PCR; TCRdb keeps in-frame clones, though not all of them. V and J calls and clone size are those listed in that table; D and trimming were worked out from the DNA. The sample holds 280,000 or so clones, approximately 91% seen once. CDR3 length equals 16 residues. Germline CDR1 and CDR2: SNHLY and FYNNEI. The J segment lost 4 bases and the V segment lost 7 bases, leaving 12 bases of the junction unmatched.

V is TRBV2 and J is TRBJ2-3; 9 bases fit TRBD2. The clonotype comes from a woman in her fifties or sixties with acute or convalescent COVID-19. Sequencing input: peripheral blood. As DNA, the CDR3 is TGTGCCAGCACCGAGGGGGCGGGGGGGCCCCCAGATACGCAGTATTTT. Its translation is CASTEGAGGPPDTQYF. Based on the CDR3 plus reference TRBV2 and TRBJ2-3, the full variable domain is EPEVTQTPSHQVTQMGQEVILRCVPISNHLYFYWYRQILGQKVEFLVSFYNNEISEKSEIFDDQFSVERPDGSNFTLKIRSTKLEDSAMYFCASTEGAGGPPDTQYFGPGTRLTVL.